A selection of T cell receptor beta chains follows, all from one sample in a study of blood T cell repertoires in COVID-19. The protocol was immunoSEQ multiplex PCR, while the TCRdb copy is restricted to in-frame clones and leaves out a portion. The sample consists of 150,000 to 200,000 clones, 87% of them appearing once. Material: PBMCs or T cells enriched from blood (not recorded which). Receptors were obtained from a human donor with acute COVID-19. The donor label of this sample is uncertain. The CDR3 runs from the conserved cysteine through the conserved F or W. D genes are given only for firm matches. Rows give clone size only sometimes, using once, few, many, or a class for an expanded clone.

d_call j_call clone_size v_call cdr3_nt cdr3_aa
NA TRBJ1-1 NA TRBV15 TGTGCCACCAGCAGAGATCGACCCCTCACTATGAACACTGAAGCTTTCTTT CATSRDRPLTMNTEAFF
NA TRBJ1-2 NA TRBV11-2 TGTGCCAGCAGCTTAGCGCAGGGGTACGGCTACACCTTC CASSLAQGYGYTF
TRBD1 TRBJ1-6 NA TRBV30 TGTGCCTGGAGTCCGGGGACAGCTAATTCACCCCTCCACTTT CAWSPGTANSPLHF
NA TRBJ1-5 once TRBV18 TGTGCCAGCTCACCCCTACAGGGAAGCAATCAGCCCCAGCATTTT CASSPLQGSNQPQHF
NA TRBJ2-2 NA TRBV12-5 TGTGCTAGTGGTCGAGGGACCGCGGGGACCGGGGAGCTGTTTTTT CASGRGTAGTGELFF
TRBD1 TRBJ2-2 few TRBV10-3 TGTGCCATCAAACAGGGGGGGAACACCGGGGAGCTGTTTTTT CAIKQGGNTGELFF
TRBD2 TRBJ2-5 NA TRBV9 TGTGCCAGCAGCGTAGGCCAGCGGGGGGGAACCCAAGAGACCCAGTACTTC CASSVGQRGGTQETQYF
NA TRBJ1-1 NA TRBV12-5 TGTGCTAGTGGTTTGGTATTAGGTAAGGGGATGAACACTGAAGCTTTCTTT CASGLVLGKGMNTEAFF
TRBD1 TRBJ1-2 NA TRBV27 TGTGCCAGCAGGGCGATGGACAGGGGGGATGGCTACACCTTC CASRAMDRGDGYTF
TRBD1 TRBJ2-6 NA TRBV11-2 TGTGCCAGCAGCCCGGGACAGCTCTCTGGGGCCAACGTCCTGACTTTC CASSPGQLSGANVLTF
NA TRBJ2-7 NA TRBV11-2 TGTGCCAGCAGCTTAGGGCCTTTCCCCTACGAGCAGTACTTC CASSLGPFPYEQYF
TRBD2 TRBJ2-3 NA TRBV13 TGTGCCAGCAGCTCGGGACTAGCGGGGGATACGCAGTATTTT CASSSGLAGDTQYF
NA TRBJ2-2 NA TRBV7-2 TGTGCCAGCAGCTTAGTGGGCAGCGGCCGCCCCGGGGAGCTGTTTTTT CASSLVGSGRPGELFF
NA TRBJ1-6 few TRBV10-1 TGCGCCAGCAGTGGGGCCCAGAATTCACCCCTCCACTTT CASSGAQNSPLHF
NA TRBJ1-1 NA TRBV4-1 TGCGCCAGCAGCCAAGGACAGCGGGGGCGGGGAACTGAAGCTTTCTTT CASSQGQRGRGTEAFF
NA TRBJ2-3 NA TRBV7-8 TGTGCCAGCAGCCCTGAACGGGGGGCGCGCACAGATACGCAGTATTTT CASSPERGARTDTQYF